These 25 T cell receptor beta chains share one sample of origin, sequenced in a study of shared clonotypes between healthy human individuals. The assay was immunoSEQ multiplex PCR, and TCRdb's table has in-frame clones only and misses some. The data hold some 2,500,000 clones, with under 95% observed a single time. The material sequenced was naive CD4+ T cells from PBMCs. Sample subset: CD45RA+ positively selected. The receptors stem from a young man in good health. Some clones in this sample may be carry-over from other donors' samples.

Of note for this clone: Distinct nucleotide sequences in the sample also encode this CDR3. The V gene is TRBV7-2, the J gene TRBJ2-5; 8 nucleotides align to TRBD2. The CDR3 length is 15 residues. J gave up 4 bases and V 1 base, and 5 bases lay outside the gene matches. Germline V CDR1 and CDR2: SGHTA, FQGNSA. The CDR3 sequence: CASSLDRLAGETQYF. In DNA form, the CDR3 reads TGTGCCAGCAGCTTAGATCGGCTAGCGGGAGAGACCCAGTACTTC.

The chain employs TRBV13 and TRBJ2-7, with TRBD2 matching over 10 bases. Germline V gene data show CDR1 as PRHDT and CDR2 as FYEKMQ (reference sequence). This CDR3 comprises 16 residues. Losses at the gene ends were 5 bases for V and 7 bases for J; bases not matched to a gene: 14. The CDR3 protein is CASSLGGLAGVKEQYF. CDR3 DNA sequence: TGTGCCAGCAGCCTTGGGGGGCTAGCGGGAGTGAAAGAGCAGTACTTC.

The chain employs TRBV28 and TRBJ2-5; D might be TRBD1 (5 bases). Trimming left V 7 bases short and J 8 bases short, with 20 bases between. Germline V gene sequence: CDR1 MDHEN, CDR2 SYDVKM. The CDR3 is made up of 14 amino acids. The CDR3 sequence is CASKSGPALVTQYF. The CDR3 DNA is TGTGCCAGCAAGTCAGGGCCCGCGCTGGTAACCCAGTACTTC.

V is TRBV5-1 and J is TRBJ1-4; a possible D gene is TRBD1 (6 bases). The CDR3 is 15 amino acids. Per the germline V gene, CDR1 is SGHRS and CDR2 is YFSETQ. Deletions cut 4 bases from V and 3 bases from J, with 13 bases between. CDR3 region: CASSVQGTPNEKLFF. In DNA, the CDR3 is TGCGCCAGCAGCGTGCAGGGGACACCTAATGAAAAACTGTTTTTT. Full variable domain (rest looked up from reference TRBV5-1 and TRBJ1-4): KAGVTQTPRYLIKTRGQQVTLSCSPISGHRSVSWYQQTPGQGLQFLFEYFSETQRNKGNFPGRFSGRQFSNSRSEMNVSTLELGDSALYLCASSVQGTPNEKLFFGSGTQLSVL.

This sequence joins TRBV10-3 and TRBJ2-2, with 9 bases matching TRBD2. With V trimmed by 3 bases and J by 3 bases, 8 bases remained unmatched. CDR1 is ENHRY and CDR2 is SYGVKD in the germline V gene. This CDR3 has 17 residues. CDR3 bases: TGTGCCATCAGTGACTCGCCTAGCGGGATAGACACCGGGGAGCTGTTTTTT. Protein sequence: CAISDSPSGIDTGELFF.

The rearrangement joins TRBV11-2 to TRBJ2-7, with D uncertain. Trimming took off 8 bases at V and 5 bases at J, with 19 bases between the two ends. The V gene's germline CDR1 is SGHAT and CDR2 FQNNGV. The length of the CDR3 is 14 residues. CDR3 bases: TGTGCCAGCGGAAAGGGCGACCTATACCACGAGCAGTACTTC. It is translated as CASGKGDLYHEQYF.

The chain employs TRBV7-2 and TRBJ2-7; maybe TRBD2 (6 bases). The V gene lost 1 base and the J gene lost 1 base, with 14 bases spanning the gap. The CDR3 loop spans 16 amino acids. Germline lookup yields CDR1 SGHTA and CDR2 FQGNSA. The CDR3 DNA reads TGTGCCAGCAGCTTAGGGGGCCCGGGGGTATCCTACGAGCAGTACTTC. It codes for CASSLGGPGVSYEQYF.

The rearrangement joins TRBV5-5 to TRBJ2-3; the match to TRBD2 covers 7 bases. The V segment lost 0 bases and the J segment 1 base; nucleotides outside the gene matches: 11. CDR3 length equals 18 residues. Germline V CDR1 and CDR2: SGHKS, YYEKEE (reference sequence). The CDR3 sequence is CASSLAEGTAGGTDTQYF. DNA of the CDR3: TGTGCCAGCAGCTTGGCAGAGGGGACGGCGGGGGGCACAGATACGCAGTATTTT.

This chain joins TRBV14 and TRBJ1-1; the D gene is possibly TRBD1 (5 bases). V was cut by 8 bases and J by 4 bases, with 17 bases left in between. This CDR3 contains 14 residues. The germline V gene has CDR1 SGHDN and CDR2 FVKESK. CDR3 protein: CASDSGGLGTEAFF. CDR3 nucleotides: TGTGCCAGCGATTCGGGGGGTTTGGGCACTGAAGCTTTCTTT.

This clone was recorded once. V and J are TRBV5-1 and TRBJ2-3; D not resolved. With 4 bases removed from V and 0 bases from J, the gap between germline ends came to 15 bases. This CDR3 is built from 16 residues. Germline CDR1 reads SGHRS; CDR2 reads YFSETQ. This chain's CDR3 is CASSPLVFSSTDTQYF. CDR3 DNA: TGCGCCAGCAGCCCGCTGGTCTTTTCTAGCACAGATACGCAGTATTTT.

This chain uses TRBV6-5 with TRBJ2-2; perhaps TRBD2 as D (6 bases). The CDR3 loop spans 12 amino acids. Per germline, CDR1 MNHEY and CDR2 SVGAGI. V was trimmed by 7 bases and J by 8 bases, leaving 11 bases between them. The CDR3 reads CASKVAGGELFF. The CDR3 DNA sequence: TGTGCCAGCAAAGTTGCGGGGGGGGAGCTGTTTTTT.

CDR3 sequence: CASSDHRGSGNTIYF. The CDR3 DNA reads TGTGCCAGCAGTGACCACAGGGGCTCTGGAAACACCATATATTTT. V usage is TRBV27 and J usage is TRBJ1-3; 7 bases are a match to TRBD1. V lost 5 bases to trimming and J lost 0 bases; unmatched junction nucleotides: 4. This CDR3 has 15 amino acids. CDR1 and CDR2 (germline): MNHEY, SMNVEV (reference sequence).

A note on this clone: This CDR3 is also generated by other DNA sequences in the sample. The V call is TRBV28, the J call TRBJ1-2; 7 bases match TRBD1. Trimming cost V 5 bases and J 2 bases; bases outside gene matches: 2. This CDR3 has 13 amino acids. Germline V lookup: CDR1 MDHEN, CDR2 SYDVKM. The CDR3 protein is CASSPQGNYGYTF. CDR3 in DNA: TGTGCCAGCAGTCCACAGGGGAACTATGGCTACACCTTC.

The rearrangement links TRBV4-2 to TRBJ2-1; the match to TRBD2 covers 12 bases. This CDR3 is 15 amino acids long. The V segment lost 10 bases and the J segment 8 bases; nucleotides outside the gene matches: 12. Germline CDR1 reads LGHNA; CDR2 reads YNFKEQ. The CDR3 region is CATRVLAGGPYEQFF. In DNA form, the CDR3 reads TGTGCCACCCGGGTGCTAGCGGGAGGGCCCTATGAGCAGTTCTTC.

This rearrangement joins TRBV28 to TRBJ2-7; 15 bases are a match to TRBD2. The CDR3 has 17 amino acids. CDR1 is MDHEN, CDR2 SYDVKM, per germline. Trimming removed 3 bases from V and 6 bases from J; junction bases left unmatched: 9. CDR3 sequence (DNA): TGTGCCAGCAGTTTTACGGGACTAGCGGGAGGCCGAGCCGAGCAGTACTTC. Its protein is CASSFTGLAGGRAEQYF.

The rearrangement joins TRBV21-1 to TRBJ2-7; the D call of TRBD2 is as the table states it, not checked on the DNA. TRBV21-1 has pseudogene status. The CDR3 loop spans 17 amino acids. CDR3 in amino acids: CAITGQGLTSGSLGPYF. The CDR3 DNA reads as TGTGCCATTACGGGACAGGGGCTCACTAGCGGGTCCCTCGGGCCGTACTTC.

This chain uses TRBV2 with TRBJ2-3, with D possibly TRBD2 on 6 matching bases. Germline-derived CDR1 and CDR2 are SNHLY and FYNNEI. This CDR3 has 16 amino acids. The V gene lost 6 bases and the J gene lost 7 bases, with 23 bases spanning the gap. CDR3 sequence (DNA): TGTGCCAGCAGAGTAGGGGTGGGAGGAGGGGTAAATACGCAGTATTTT. This encodes CASRVGVGGGVNTQYF.

The rearrangement joins TRBV18 to TRBJ1-5; the match to TRBD1 covers 12 bases. This CDR3 region has 17 residues. The germline gives CDR1 KGHSH, CDR2 LQKENI. With V trimmed by 6 bases and J by 2 bases, 8 bases remained unmatched. The CDR3 spells CASSPGTGGVGNQPQHF. CDR3 nucleotides: TGTGCCAGCTCCCCCGGGACAGGGGGCGTGGGCAATCAGCCCCAGCATTTT.

The rearrangement links TRBV5-6 to TRBJ2-6; D is unresolved. CDR3 length equals 16 residues. The V and J ends lost 4 bases and 3 bases respectively, with 14 bases between them. The germline V gene has CDR1 SGHDT and CDR2 YYEEEE. The CDR3 DNA reads as TGTGCCAGCAGCGATCAAACAAGTGGTGGGGCCAACGTCCTGACTTTC. As protein: CASSDQTSGGANVLTF.

In nucleotides, the CDR3 is TGTGCCAGCAGTGAACAACAGGGGCCGCTCTATGGCTACACCTTC. As protein: CASSEQQGPLYGYTF. The genes are TRBV2 and TRBJ1-2; TRBD1 matches 7 bases. CDR1 and CDR2 (germline): SNHLY, FYNNEI. This CDR3 has 15 residues. The V segment lost 2 bases and the J segment 4 bases; nucleotides outside the gene matches: 7.

The rearrangement uses TRBV30 and TRBJ2-2; D may correspond to TRBD1 or TRBD2 (5 bases each). The CDR3 length is 16 residues. V was clipped by 4 bases and J by 5 bases, with 20 bases between them. Germline V gene sequence: CDR1 GTSNPN, CDR2 SVGIG (reference sequence). DNA for the CDR3: TGTGCCTGGAACAGGAGGACGCAAGTCGGAACCGGGGAGCTGTTTTTT. Its protein product is CAWNRRTQVGTGELFF. The full variable domain, with the rest looked up from reference TRBV30 and TRBJ2-2, is SQTIHQWPATLVQPVGSPLSLECTVEGTSNPNLYWYRQAAGRGLQLLFYSVGIGQISSEVPQNLSASRPQDRQFILSSKKLLLSDSGFYLCAWNRRTQVGTGELFFGEGSRLTVL.

The rearrangement joins TRBV7-2 to TRBJ2-7; D is possibly TRBD2 (7 bases). Germline CDR1 is SGHTA and CDR2 is FQGNSA. Trimming removed 5 bases at V and 1 base at J, with 15 bases between. This CDR3 spans 15 amino acids. CDR3 protein: CASSRGASGSYEQYF. For the CDR3, the DNA is TGTGCCAGCAGCCGGGGGGCTAGCGGATCCTACGAGCAGTACTTC.

The chain combines TRBV28 with TRBJ2-7, with 11 nucleotides matching TRBD1. The junction had 3 bases not matched to a gene; V was cut back by 6 bases and J by 5 bases. Germline V gives CDR1 MDHEN, CDR2 SYDVKM. The CDR3 has 13 residues. The DNA of the CDR3 is TGTGCCAGCAGGTGGACAGGGGGCCACGAGCAGTACTTC. Translation gives CASRWTGGHEQYF.

A word on this clone: This CDR3 is also generated by other DNA sequences in the sample. This chain connects TRBV18 to TRBJ2-2; D unclear. Trimming took 3 bases from V and 1 from J, leaving 3 bases between them. The CDR3 spans 13 residues. Germline V gene sequence: CDR1 KGHSH, CDR2 LQKENI. The CDR3 nucleotides read TGTGCCAGCTCACCGATGAACACCGGGGAGCTGTTTTTT. Translation gives CASSPMNTGELFF.

The chain uses TRBV7-9 and TRBJ2-5; a weak D match, TRBD1 (6 bases). Between the trimmed V and J ends, which lost 1 base and 5 bases, there was a span of 14 bases. Germline CDR1 is SEHNR and CDR2 is FQNEAQ (reference sequence). CDR3 size: 15 residues. This CDR3 reads CASSLGRGGKETQYF. The CDR3 DNA follows: TGTGCCAGCAGCTTAGGAAGAGGGGGAAAGGAGACCCAGTACTTC.